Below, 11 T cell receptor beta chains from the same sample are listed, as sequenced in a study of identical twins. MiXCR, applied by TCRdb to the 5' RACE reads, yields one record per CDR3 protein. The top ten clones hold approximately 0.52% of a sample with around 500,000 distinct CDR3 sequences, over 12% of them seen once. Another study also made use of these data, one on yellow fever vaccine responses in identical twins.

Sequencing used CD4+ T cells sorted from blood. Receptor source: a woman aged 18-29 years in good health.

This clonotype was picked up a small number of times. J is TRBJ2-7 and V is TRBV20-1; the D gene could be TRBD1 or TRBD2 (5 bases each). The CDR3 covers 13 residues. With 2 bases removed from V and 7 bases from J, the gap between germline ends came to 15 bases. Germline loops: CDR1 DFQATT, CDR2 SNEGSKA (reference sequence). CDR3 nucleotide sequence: TGCAGTGCTAGATGGGGGAAAACTAGGGAGCAGTACTTC. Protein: CSARWGKTREQYF.

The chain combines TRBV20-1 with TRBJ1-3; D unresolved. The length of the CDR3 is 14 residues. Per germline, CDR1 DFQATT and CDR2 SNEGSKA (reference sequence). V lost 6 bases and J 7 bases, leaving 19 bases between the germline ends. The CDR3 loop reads CSAPPRTQRNTIYF. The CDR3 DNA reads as TGCAGTGCCCCCCCGAGGACTCAACGGAACACCATATATTTT.

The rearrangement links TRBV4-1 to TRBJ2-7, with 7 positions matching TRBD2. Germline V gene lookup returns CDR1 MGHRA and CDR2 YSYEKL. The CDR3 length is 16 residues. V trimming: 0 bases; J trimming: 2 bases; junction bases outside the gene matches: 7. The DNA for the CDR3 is TGCGCCAGCAGCCAAGATTGGGGCGGGAGCCCCTACGAGCAGTACTTC. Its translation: CASSQDWGGSPYEQYF.

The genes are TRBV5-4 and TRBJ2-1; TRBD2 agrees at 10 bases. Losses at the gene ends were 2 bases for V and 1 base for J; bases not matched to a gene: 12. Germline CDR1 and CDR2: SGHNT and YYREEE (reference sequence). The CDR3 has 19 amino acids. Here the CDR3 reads CASSLSGTSGARSYNEQFF. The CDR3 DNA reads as TGTGCCAGCAGCTTATCCGGCACTAGCGGGGCACGTTCCTACAATGAGCAGTTCTTC. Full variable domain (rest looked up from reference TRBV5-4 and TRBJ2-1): ETGVTQSPTHLIKTRGQQVTLRCSSQSGHNTVSWYQQALGQGPQFIFQYYREEENGRGNFPPRFSGLQFPNYSSELNVNALELDDSALYLCASSLSGTSGARSYNEQFFGPGTRLTVL.

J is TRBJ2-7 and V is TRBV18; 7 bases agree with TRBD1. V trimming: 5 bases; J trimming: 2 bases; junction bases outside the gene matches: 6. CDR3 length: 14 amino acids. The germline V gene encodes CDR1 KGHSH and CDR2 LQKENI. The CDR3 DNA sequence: TGTGCCAGCTCAACTCAGACAGGGACCTACGAGCAGTACTTC. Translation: CASSTQTGTYEQYF.

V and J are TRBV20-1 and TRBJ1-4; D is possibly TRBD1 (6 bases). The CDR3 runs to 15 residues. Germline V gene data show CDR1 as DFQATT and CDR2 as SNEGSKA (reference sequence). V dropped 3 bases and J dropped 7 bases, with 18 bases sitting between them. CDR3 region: CSASGTPDIGEKLFF. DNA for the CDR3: TGCAGTGCTAGTGGGACACCAGACATAGGTGAAAAACTGTTTTTT.

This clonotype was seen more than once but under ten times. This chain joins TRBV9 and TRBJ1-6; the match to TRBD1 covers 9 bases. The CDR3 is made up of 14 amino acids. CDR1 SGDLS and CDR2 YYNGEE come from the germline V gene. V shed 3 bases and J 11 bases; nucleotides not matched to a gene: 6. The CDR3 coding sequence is TGTGCCAGCAGCGCAAACAGGGGGCAGACACCCCTCCACTTT. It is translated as CASSANRGQTPLHF.

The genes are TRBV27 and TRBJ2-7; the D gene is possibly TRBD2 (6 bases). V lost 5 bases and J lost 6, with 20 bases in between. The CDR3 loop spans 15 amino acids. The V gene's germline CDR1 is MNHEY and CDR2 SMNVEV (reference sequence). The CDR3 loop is CASSLSSGTVGEQYF. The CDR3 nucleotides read TGTGCCAGCAGTCTCAGCTCCGGGACTGTGGGCGAGCAGTACTTC.

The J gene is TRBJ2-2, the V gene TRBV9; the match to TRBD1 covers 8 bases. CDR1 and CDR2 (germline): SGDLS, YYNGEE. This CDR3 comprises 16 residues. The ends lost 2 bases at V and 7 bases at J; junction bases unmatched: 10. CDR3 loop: CASSVGTTGAGGELFF. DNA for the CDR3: TGTGCCAGCAGCGTCGGGACGACAGGGGCGGGCGGGGAGCTGTTTTTT.

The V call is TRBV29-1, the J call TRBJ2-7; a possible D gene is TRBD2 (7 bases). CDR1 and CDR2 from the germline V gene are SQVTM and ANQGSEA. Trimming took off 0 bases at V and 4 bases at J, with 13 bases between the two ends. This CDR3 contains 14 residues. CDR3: CSVEEGGGLYEQYF. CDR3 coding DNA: TGCAGCGTTGAAGAGGGAGGGGGGCTGTACGAGCAGTACTTC.

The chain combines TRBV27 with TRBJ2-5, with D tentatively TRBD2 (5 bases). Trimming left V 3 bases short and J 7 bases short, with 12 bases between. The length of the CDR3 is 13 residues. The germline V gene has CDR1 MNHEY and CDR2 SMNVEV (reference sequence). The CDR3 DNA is TGTGCCAGCAGTTTGTCGGAGGTGGGGACCCAGTACTTC. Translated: CASSLSEVGTQYF.